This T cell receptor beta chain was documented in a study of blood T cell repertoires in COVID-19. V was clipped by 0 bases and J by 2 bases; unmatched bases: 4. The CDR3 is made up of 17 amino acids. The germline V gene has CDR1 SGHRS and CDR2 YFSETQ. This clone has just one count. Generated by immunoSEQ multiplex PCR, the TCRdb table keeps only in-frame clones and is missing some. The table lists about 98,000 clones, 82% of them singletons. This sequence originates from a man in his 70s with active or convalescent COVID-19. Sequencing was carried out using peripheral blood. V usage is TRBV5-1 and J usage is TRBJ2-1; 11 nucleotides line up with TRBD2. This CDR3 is CASSLALTSGAYNEQFF. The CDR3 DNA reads TGCGCCAGCAGCTTGGCCCTGACTAGCGGGGCCTACAATGAGCAGTTCTTC. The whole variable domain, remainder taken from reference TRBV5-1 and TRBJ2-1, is KAGVTQTPRYLIKTRGQQVTLSCSPISGHRSVSWYQQTPGQGLQFLFEYFSETQRNKGNFPGRFSGRQFSNSRSEMNVSTLELGDSALYLCASSLALTSGAYNEQFFGPGTRLTVL.